This T cell receptor beta chain was sequenced during a study of shared clonotypes between healthy human individuals. This table comes from immunoSEQ multiplex PCR, and its TCRdb copy is limited to in-frame clones, with some not included. The data contain roughly 1,600,000 clones, 98% of them singletons. The CDR3 has 12 amino acids. CDR1 SNHLY and CDR2 FYNNEI come from the germline V gene. The V gene lost 6 bases and the J gene lost 8 bases, with 13 bases spanning the gap. This sequence originates from a man between 25 and 39 years old in good health. The chain links TRBV2 to TRBJ1-1; D remains ambiguous. The sample was naive CD4+ T cells sorted from blood. The subset: CD45RA+ positively selected. The CDR3 spells CASSVYPGEAFF. Here the CDR3 DNA reads TGTGCCAGCAGCGTCTACCCCGGGGAAGCTTTCTTT.